A selection of T cell receptor beta chains follows, all from one sample in a study of graft-versus-host responses after intestinal transplantation. These TCRs' antigens remain unknown. Using immunoSEQ multiplex PCR, the repertoire was profiled, and TCRdb retains in-frame clones only, with some absent. The sample consists of about 36,000 clones, less than 95% of them appearing once. The material was unstimulated CD4+ T cells sorted from spleen or lymph node cells, obtained before transplant. Receptors were obtained from a human donor who was the organ donor for an intestinal transplant. The CDR3 runs from the conserved cysteine through the conserved F or W. The D gene is left open where the match is weak. A clone size is listed for some rows: how often the clone was seen (once, few, many), or a class if it is expanded.

clone_size	d_call	v_call	j_call	cdr3_nt	cdr3_aa
.	.	TRBV29-1	TRBJ1-2	TGCAGCGTTGAGGGGGAGTATGGCTACACCTTC	CSVEGEYGYTF
.	.	TRBV7-9	TRBJ2-5	TGTGCCAGCAGCCAACAGGGTTCCCAAGAGACCCAGTACTTC	CASSQQGSQETQYF
.	TRBD2	TRBV19	TRBJ2-2	TGTGCCAGTAGTATAGATTATGCGGGGGTCGGGGAGCTGTTTTTT	CASSIDYAGVGELFF
once	TRBD2	TRBV5-1	TRBJ2-7	TGCGCCAGCAGCCGCGCTACCGGGGGGGCATACGAGCAGTACTTC	CASSRATGGAYEQYF
.	.	TRBV27	TRBJ2-7	TGTGCCAGCAGTTTAGTACCTGCCTACGAGCAGTACTTC	CASSLVPAYEQYF
.	TRBD2	TRBV6-1	TRBJ2-1	TGTGCCAGCAGTGAAGCGAGGCGGGGGGTCTACAATGAGCAGTTCTTC	CASSEARRGVYNEQFF
.	.	TRBV29-1	TRBJ1-2	TGCAGCGTTCACGCGGGGGGCTATGGCTACACCTTC	CSVHAGGYGYTF
.	.	TRBV21-1	TRBJ1-2	TGTGCCAGCAGCAAAGGTGGTAGGCATTCGAACTCCCGCTTC	CASSKGGRHSNSRF
.	.	TRBV15	TRBJ1-2	TGTGCCACCAGCAGAGATGTCGGGGGGCGCGCACGTGGCTACACCTTC	CATSRDVGGRARGYTF
.	.	TRBV5-1	TRBJ2-3	TGCGCCAGCAGCTTGGCAGGGGAATGGGATACGCAGTATTTT	CASSLAGEWDTQYF
.	TRBD1	TRBV18	TRBJ1-4	TGTGCCAGCTCCCCGAAGTCCCGGGACAGGGATCTAAGGGAAAAACTGTTTTTT	CASSPKSRDRDLREKLFF
.	.	TRBV19	TRBJ1-2	TGTGCCAGTAGTATTGCAAGGAACTATGGCTACACCTTC	CASSIARNYGYTF
.	TRBD2	TRBV7-8	TRBJ2-2	TGTGCCAGCAGCATAACTAGCGGGGGGTACACCGGGGAGCTGTTTTTT	CASSITSGGYTGELFF
.	TRBD2	TRBV19	TRBJ2-2	TGTGCCAGTTACACCGGGACTAGCGGGGGGACCGGGGAGCTGTTTTTT	CASYTGTSGGTGELFF
.	.	TRBV11-3	TRBJ2-1	TGTGCCAGCAGCTTAGACGGGGGACCCTACAATGAGCAGTTCTTC	CASSLDGGPYNEQFF
.	.	TRBV7-8	TRBJ1-2	TGTGCCAGCAGCTTAGCAGGGGGTCGGGGCTACACCTTC	CASSLAGGRGYTF
.	.	TRBV5-1	TRBJ2-7	TGCGCCAGCAGCCCCGGAGGGGGCTCCTACGAGCAGTACTTC	CASSPGGGSYEQYF
.	TRBD1	TRBV7-8	TRBJ2-7	TGTGCCAGCAGCCTTGCTATAGACAGGGGCACCTACGAGCAGTACTTC	CASSLAIDRGTYEQYF
.	.	TRBV27	TRBJ2-7	TGTGCCAGCAGTTTCAGTGGCCAGCTCTCCTACGAGCAGTACTTC	CASSFSGQLSYEQYF
.	TRBD1	TRBV19	TRBJ2-2	TGTGCCAGTAGTACAGACTCCGACAGGGGGTGGTACACCGGGGAGCTGTTTTTT	CASSTDSDRGWYTGELFF
.	TRBD1	TRBV23-1	TRBJ2-3	TGCGCCAGCAGTCAATACGGGACAGGGGGCACAGATACGCAGTATTTT	CASSQYGTGGTDTQYF
.	.	TRBV18	TRBJ1-2	TGTGCCAGCTCACCAAGTCCTGGACGGAAGATTAACTATGGCTACACCTTC	CASSPSPGRKINYGYTF
.	.	TRBV7-2	TRBJ2-1	TGTGCCAGCAGCTTTACGGGGGTTACCTACAATGAGCAGTTCTTC	CASSFTGVTYNEQFF
.	TRBD2	TRBV5-4	TRBJ2-7	TGTGCCAGCAGCCCCGGTGGGGGGGACGACGAGCAGTACTTC	CASSPGGGDDEQYF
.	TRBD1	TRBV14	TRBJ2-3	TGTGCCAGCAGCCAAGACAGGGGGCGAGGGGGAGATACGCAGTATTTT	CASSQDRGRGGDTQYF
.	TRBD1	TRBV7-2	TRBJ2-5	TGTGCCAGCAGCTGGGACAGGGGAAGGCAAGAGACCCAGTACTTC	CASSWDRGRQETQYF
.	.	TRBV27	TRBJ1-5	TGTGCCAGCAGTTATGCAGGGGTTCAGCCCCAGCATTTT	CASSYAGVQPQHF
.	.	TRBV28	TRBJ1-1	TGTGCCACCCTGGACAGGAACACTGAAGCTTTCTTT	CATLDRNTEAFF
.	TRBD1	TRBV30	TRBJ1-5	TGTGCCTCCTCACAGGGGGGAAAAAACAATCAGCCCCAGCATTTT	CASSQGGKNNQPQHF
.	.	TRBV4-1	TRBJ1-2	TGCGCCAGCAGCCAAGACAGGGCTAACTATGGCTACACCTTC	CASSQDRANYGYTF
.	.	TRBV2	TRBJ1-6	TGTGCCAGCACAGGGTCTTCACCCCTCCACTTT	CASTGSSPLHF
.	.	TRBV5-1	TRBJ2-6	TGCGCCAGCAGCTTGGATGCCAGCTCTGGGGCCAACGTCCTGACTTTC	CASSLDASSGANVLTF
.	.	TRBV10-1	TRBJ2-2	TGCGCCGGTATGGGGGGGGGCGGAATAGGCGGGGAGCTGTTTTTT	CAGMGGGGIGGELFF
.	TRBD2	TRBV5-1	TRBJ2-3	TGCGCCAGCAGCCCCGGGACTAAAAGGATCGGAGATACGCAGTATTTT	CASSPGTKRIGDTQYF
.	.	TRBV5-5	TRBJ1-6	TGTGCCAGCAGCTTGGAGGTCTTCCCTAATTCACCCCTCCACTTT	CASSLEVFPNSPLHF
.	TRBD1	TRBV6-5	TRBJ2-5	TGTGCCAGCAGTTACTCGGACAGGTTCCAAGAGACCCAGTACTTC	CASSYSDRFQETQYF
.	.	TRBV7-9	TRBJ2-5	TGTGCCAGCAGCTTAGTTTTAGGCCAGGGTCAAGAGACCCAGTACTTC	CASSLVLGQGQETQYF
.	.	TRBV5-4	TRBJ1-2	TGTGCCAGCAGCTTGGACCTGGGCCCCAACTATGGCTACACCTTC	CASSLDLGPNYGYTF
.	TRBD1	TRBV7-3	TRBJ1-2	TGTGCCAGCAGCTTAGGGACAGGGGTTGGCTACACCTTC	CASSLGTGVGYTF
.	.	TRBV6-5	TRBJ1-3	TGTGCCAGCAGTCTCATTGGGAGTAACACCATATATTTT	CASSLIGSNTIYF
once	.	TRBV5-1	TRBJ2-7	TGCGCCAGCAGCTTGTTTTCTAGCGTTAACGAGCAGTACTTC	CASSLFSSVNEQYF
.	.	TRBV7-9	TRBJ1-1	TGTGCCAGCAGCTTGACAGGCCTGAACACTGAAGCTTTCTTT	CASSLTGLNTEAFF
.	.	TRBV28	TRBJ1-5	TGTGCCAGCAGTTTATATGGGGCGTGGGGGATAAATAGCAATCAGCCCCAGCATTTT	CASSLYGAWGINSNQPQHF
.	TRBD2	TRBV7-7	TRBJ2-5	TGTGCCAGCAGCCAGACTAGCTTCCAAGAGACCCAGTACTTC	CASSQTSFQETQYF
.	.	TRBV30	TRBJ2-4	TGTGCCTGGACGGCGGGGAAGGGAAACATTCAGTACTTC	CAWTAGKGNIQYF
.	.	TRBV9	TRBJ2-5	TGTGCCAGCAGCGTGCTGGCTAGCGCCCAAGAGACCCAGTACTTC	CASSVLASAQETQYF